Only one count was recorded for the clone carrying this T cell receptor (beta chain). Its antigen is still unknown. The data originate from a study of Ad26.COV2.S vaccination and SARS-CoV-2 variants. Overall study findings and caveats: Reported findings describe substantial breadth in spike-specific CD8+ and CD4+ T cell responses following vaccination.

Using immunoSEQ multiplex PCR, the repertoire was profiled, and TCRdb retains in-frame clones only, with some absent. The profile shows roughly 420,000 clones, roughly 90% of them singletons. The treatment was: some 20 received Ad26.COV2.S at low or high dose, single or two shots; 5 received placebo; per-sample allocation not given. Samples came from day 63 after the first vaccine or placebo injection. An Ad26 vector carrying the Wuhan-strain SARS-CoV-2 spike served as the vaccine. The length of the CDR3 is 13 residues. V lost 3 bases and J lost 1, with 3 bases in between. The gene calls are TRBV12-3 or TRBV12-4 and TRBJ2-2, with unresolved D. Sequenced material: peripheral blood, taken in a trial of Ad26.COV2.S vaccine versus placebo. The source of this sequence is a person between 18 and 65 years old who received the Ad26.COV2.S COVID-19 vaccine or a placebo. The CDR3 here is CASSFMNTGELFF. The CDR3 nucleotides read TGTGCCAGCAGTTTTATGAACACCGGGGAGCTGTTTTTT.